The 21 T cell receptor beta chains below all came from one sample that was sequenced in a study of CD8 T cells in Susac syndrome. The authors reverse transcribed 0.5 to 1 ug RNA with random hexamers. TCRdb processed the immunoSEQ multiplex PCR reads anew with MiXCR; each CDR3 protein has one entry. This sample has about 300,000 distinct CDR3 sequences; almost 85% occur once, and the top ten carry around 0.2%. Sequencing used CD8+ T cells from PBMCs. These receptors were taken from a human donor with multiple sclerosis.

The V and J genes are TRBV5-1 and TRBJ1-1; D is uncertain. The CDR3 runs 14 residues. V lost 4 bases and J 2 bases, leaving 12 bases between the germline ends. Germline values: CDR1 SGHRS, CDR2 YFSETQ. The CDR3 bases are TGCGCCAGCAGCCTGCAGACACGTAACACTGAAGCTTTCTTT. Protein sequence: CASSLQTRNTEAFF.

V usage is TRBV5-8 and J usage is TRBJ2-7, with 8 bases identical to TRBD2. The CDR3 contains 15 residues. Germline loops: CDR1 SGHTS, CDR2 YDEGEE. Trimming removed 0 bases from V and 5 bases from J; junction bases left unmatched: 7. The CDR3 loop is CASSLAYGREDEQYF. The CDR3 coding sequence is TGTGCCAGCAGCTTGGCTTATGGGCGGGAGGACGAGCAGTACTTC. The whole variable domain, filled in from reference TRBV5-8 and TRBJ2-7, reads EAGVTQSPTHLIKTRGQQATLRCSPISGHTSVYWYQQALGLGLQFLLWYDEGEERNRGNFPPRFSGRQFPNYSSELNVNALELEDSALYLCASSLAYGREDEQYFGPGTRLTVT.

The V gene is TRBV6-5, the J gene TRBJ1-1; 7 bases are shared with TRBD1. The CDR3 consists of 18 residues. The germline gives CDR1 MNHEY, CDR2 SVGAGI. V trimming: 4 bases; J trimming: 1 base; junction bases outside the gene matches: 15. In nucleotides, the CDR3 is TGTGCCAGCAGTTCCCGTACCCGACAGGGCTTGGGGAACACTGAAGCTTTCTTT. This sequence encodes CASSSRTRQGLGNTEAFF.

This chain joins TRBV27 and TRBJ2-7; TRBD2 aligns across 11 bases. The CDR3 has 15 amino acids. The germline CDR1 and CDR2 sequences are MNHEY and SMNVEV (reference sequence). The junction had 8 bases not matched to a gene; V was cut back by 5 bases and J by 5 bases. DNA of the CDR3: TGTGCCAGCAGTAAAGTACTAGCGGGAGCTGACGAGCAGTACTTC. Translating it yields CASSKVLAGADEQYF.

A few counts support this clonotype. V and J are TRBV3-1 and TRBJ2-1, with TRBD2 matching 14 bases. J lost 9 bases, V lost 2 bases, and 9 bases had no gene match. This CDR3 spans 17 amino acids. Germline CDR1 reads LGHDT; CDR2 reads YNNKEL (reference sequence). The CDR3 loop is CASSQHRGLAGEGEQFF. CDR3 DNA: TGTGCCAGCAGCCAACATAGGGGACTAGCGGGAGAGGGTGAGCAGTTCTTC.

The chain couples TRBV6-5 to TRBJ2-7; TRBD2 agrees at 7 bases. Germline V gene data show CDR1 as MNHEY and CDR2 as SVGAGI. The CDR3 length is 14 residues. J gave up 3 bases and V 7 bases, and 9 bases lay outside the gene matches. The CDR3 nucleotides are TGTGCCAGCATCATTCTAGCGGATTGCTACGAGCAGTACTTC. Amino acids: CASIILADCYEQYF.

The chain joins TRBV20-1 to TRBJ1-5; D perhaps matches TRBD1 (5 bases). V was cut by 5 bases and J by 1 base, with 9 bases left in between. Looked up from germline, CDR1 is DFQATT and CDR2 is SNEGSKA (reference sequence). The CDR3 totals 13 residues. DNA for the CDR3: TGCAGTGCTGGCCGGGACAGCAATCAGCCCCAGCATTTT. The encoded protein is CSAGRDSNQPQHF.

V gene TRBV20-1 combines with J gene TRBJ2-1, with a tentative D call TRBD2 (5 bases). Trimming took 8 bases from V and 5 from J, leaving 10 bases between them. Germline V CDR1 and CDR2: DFQATT, SNEGSKA (reference sequence). CDR3 length equals 11 residues. Written as DNA, the CDR3 is TGCAGTAACCTCGGGGACAATGAGCAGTTCTTC. As protein: CSNLGDNEQFF.

The V call is TRBV5-6, the J call TRBJ2-3; the match to TRBD1 covers 8 bases. Per the germline V gene, CDR1 is SGHDT and CDR2 is YYEEEE. J lost 4 bases, V lost 4 bases, and 5 bases had no gene match. CDR3 length equals 14 residues. This chain's CDR3 is CASSPGQGADTQYF. The CDR3 DNA is TGTGCCAGCAGCCCCGGACAGGGAGCAGATACGCAGTATTTT.

Here the CDR3 reads CASTWGGVVEQFF. The CDR3 DNA sequence: TGTGCCAGCACCTGGGGGGGAGTGGTTGAGCAGTTCTTC. The rearrangement joins TRBV5-4 to TRBJ2-1; TRBD2 matches 7 bases. This CDR3 region has 13 residues. Germline V lookup: CDR1 SGHNT, CDR2 YYREEE (reference sequence). With 6 bases clipped from V and 9 bases from J, the junction kept 9 bases outside the gene matches.

Written as DNA, the CDR3 is TGTGCCAGCAGCTTATCACGCTATGGCTACACCTTC. Translated, it gives CASSLSRYGYTF. The V call is TRBV7-3, the J call TRBJ1-2, with D unresolved. The V end was cut by 2 bases, the J end by 4 bases, with 5 bases between. Germline V gene sequence: CDR1 SGHTA, CDR2 FQGTGA. The CDR3 has 12 amino acids.

J is TRBJ1-5 and V is TRBV2; no reliable D call. CDR3 size: 16 residues. The V gene's germline CDR1 is SNHLY and CDR2 FYNNEI. V was pared by 2 bases and J by 2 bases, with 13 bases between. In DNA, the CDR3 is TGTGCCAGCAGTGAACTTCCGGGGAAGCGCAATCAGCCCCAGCATTTT. The encoded protein is CASSELPGKRNQPQHF.

V gene TRBV6-1 combines with J gene TRBJ1-2; 9 bases line up with TRBD1. The junction had 7 bases not matched to a gene; V was cut back by 6 bases and J by 5 bases. Per germline, CDR1 MNHNS and CDR2 SASEGT. The CDR3 loop spans 14 amino acids. The chain's CDR3 is CASSGGQGVYGYTF. For the CDR3, the DNA is TGTGCCAGCAGCGGGGGACAGGGTGTTTATGGCTACACCTTC.

V and J are TRBV2 and TRBJ1-2, with 11 nucleotides matching TRBD1. V lost 6 bases and J lost 3; bases outside the gene matches: 6. This CDR3 spans 15 amino acids. Germline V gives CDR1 SNHLY, CDR2 FYNNEI. This CDR3 is CASRRTGGLDYGYTF. DNA for the CDR3: TGTGCCAGCAGAAGGACAGGGGGCTTAGACTATGGCTACACCTTC. Using reference TRBV2 and TRBJ1-2 for the parts outside the CDR3, the full variable domain is EPEVTQTPSHQVTQMGQEVILRCVPISNHLYFYWYRQILGQKVEFLVSFYNNEISEKSEIFDDQFSVERPDGSNFTLKIRSTKLEDSAMYFCASRRTGGLDYGYTFGSGTRLTVV.

J is TRBJ2-7 and V is TRBV28; D may be TRBD2 (5 bases). The CDR3 loop spans 17 amino acids. Germline CDR1 MDHEN, CDR2 SYDVKM. V dropped 5 bases and J dropped 6 bases, with 26 bases sitting between them. CDR3 sequence: CASSPAGSAWEVAEQYF. The CDR3 DNA is TGTGCCAGCAGTCCTGCTGGGAGCGCGTGGGAAGTTGCCGAGCAGTACTTC.

This clonotype occurred a few times. The chain combines TRBV9 with TRBJ2-3, with TRBD2 as a possible D gene (6 bases). Trimming took off 7 bases at V and 0 bases at J, with 12 bases between the two ends. From germline, CDR1 is SGDLS and CDR2 YYNGEE. The CDR3 sequence is 14 residues long. CDR3 in amino acids: CASSASGSTDTQYF. The CDR3 nucleotides are TGTGCCAGCTCGGCGAGCGGGAGCACAGATACGCAGTATTTT.

The rearrangement links TRBV27 to TRBJ2-7; D perhaps matches TRBD1 (6 bases). Germline CDR1 is MNHEY and CDR2 is SMNVEV (reference sequence). Trimming removed 2 bases from V and 5 bases from J, with 13 bases in between. The CDR3 totals 14 residues. The CDR3: CASSLNRAGHEQYF. CDR3 bases: TGTGCCAGCAGTTTAAACAGGGCCGGCCACGAGCAGTACTTC.

The V call is TRBV7-9, the J call TRBJ1-5; 8 bases are a match to TRBD1. There are 15 residues in the CDR3. CDR1 SEHNR and CDR2 FQNEAQ come from the germline V gene (reference sequence). V shed 4 bases and J 4 bases; nucleotides not matched to a gene: 6. CDR3: CASSSTGVKNQPQHF. The CDR3 DNA reads TGTGCCAGCAGCTCGACAGGGGTCAAAAATCAGCCCCAGCATTTT.

The V and J genes are TRBV28 and TRBJ1-1; 8 bases align to TRBD1. Germline trimming cut 6 bases from V and 11 bases from J; bases unmatched to any gene: 5. The CDR3 is 11 amino acids. CDR1 is MDHEN, CDR2 SYDVKM, per germline. CDR3 DNA: TGTGCCAGCAGCCAGGACAGGGAGGCTTTCTTT. Translation: CASSQDREAFF. The full variable domain, completed using reference TRBV28 and TRBJ1-1, is DVKVTQSSRYLVKRTGEKVFLECVQDMDHENMFWYRQDPGLGLRLIYFSYDVKMKEKGDIPEGYSVSREKKERFSLILESASTNQTSMYLCASSQDREAFFGQGTRLTVV.

This chain joins TRBV7-9 and TRBJ2-3, with 8 bases fitting TRBD2. Trimming cost V 8 bases and J 2 bases; bases outside gene matches: 9. Germline V gene lookup returns CDR1 SEHNR and CDR2 FQNEAQ (reference sequence). The CDR3 covers 15 residues. The CDR3 region is CASVTTGGTTDTQYF. CDR3 sequence (DNA): TGTGCCAGCGTCACTACGGGGGGGACCACAGATACGCAGTATTTT.

This chain uses TRBV5-4 with TRBJ2-7; no definite D call. CDR1 and CDR2 from the germline V gene are SGHNT and YYREEE (reference sequence). V was pared by 2 bases and J by 6 bases, with 12 bases between. CDR3 length: 13 amino acids. The CDR3 DNA sequence: TGTGCCAGCAGCTTTATCGGAGCCTCCGAGCAGTACTTC. It translates to CASSFIGASEQYF.